The 20 T cell receptor beta chains below were found in one sample sequenced in a study of blood T cell repertoires in COVID-19. TCRdb keeps only in-frame clones here, not all; method: immunoSEQ multiplex PCR. The sample has 30,000 to 40,000 clones, about 89% seen once. Input material: peripheral blood. Receptor source: a man between 70 and 80 years old with active COVID-19.

This chain uses TRBV5-6 with TRBJ2-3; D is unresolved. This CDR3 has 12 amino acids. The V and J ends lost 7 bases and 6 bases respectively, with 12 bases between them. Germline V gives CDR1 SGHDT, CDR2 YYEEEE. CDR3 nucleotide sequence: TGTGCCAGCCAACTCGTCAGGGATACGCAGTATTTT. As protein: CASQLVRDTQYF.

The genes are TRBV5-1 and TRBJ1-6; D is ambiguous. Germline V lookup: CDR1 SGHRS, CDR2 YFSETQ. Trimming removed 0 bases at V and 7 bases at J, with 11 bases between. The CDR3 is 15 residues long. The CDR3 DNA is TGCGCCAGCAGCTTGGGGGCCAGCCCAAATTCACCCCTCCACTTT. Encoded protein: CASSLGASPNSPLHF.

This sequence joins TRBV7-2 and TRBJ2-3; D is possibly TRBD2 (5 bases). Germline V gene lookup returns CDR1 SGHTA and CDR2 FQGNSA. This CDR3 spans 15 amino acids. Deletions cut 0 bases from V and 3 bases from J, with 10 bases between. Here the CDR3 reads CASSLAPGGTDTQYF. The CDR3 DNA sequence: TGTGCCAGCAGCTTAGCGCCAGGAGGAACAGATACGCAGTATTTT. The whole variable domain, remainder taken from reference TRBV7-2 and TRBJ2-3, is GAGVSQSPSNKVTEKGKDVELRCDPISGHTALYWYRQSLGQGLEFLIYFQGNSAPDKSGLPSDRFSAERTGGSVSTLTIQRTQQEDSAVYLCASSLAPGGTDTQYFGPGTRLTVL.

As regards this clone: The same CDR3 also results from other DNA sequences found in this sample. V usage is TRBV27 and J usage is TRBJ2-7; 9 positions agree with TRBD2. The V and J ends lost 3 bases and 7 bases, in that order; junction bases with no gene match: 4. CDR3 length: 13 residues. Germline CDR1 reads MNHEY; CDR2 reads SMNVEV (reference sequence). CDR3 residues: CASSFTLAGEQYF. The CDR3 DNA reads TGTGCCAGCAGTTTCACTCTAGCGGGAGAGCAGTACTTC.

The chain carries TRBV14 and TRBJ1-2; D uncertain. CDR1 and CDR2 (germline): SGHDN, FVKESK. Between the trimmed V and J ends, which lost 1 base and 7 bases, there was a span of 13 bases. CDR3 size: 14 residues. CDR3 region: CASSQGLGGGGYTF. The CDR3 DNA follows: TGTGCCAGCAGCCAAGGACTAGGAGGTGGTGGCTACACCTTC.

The J gene is TRBJ1-2, the V gene TRBV7-2; D is perhaps TRBD1 (5 bases). V dropped 5 bases and J dropped 7 bases, with 11 bases sitting between them. Germline CDR1 SGHTA, CDR2 FQGNSA. The CDR3 spans 12 residues. For the CDR3, the DNA is TGTGCCAGCAGCGCGAGGGGAGGTGGCTACACCTTC. Encoded protein: CASSARGGGYTF. Together with reference TRBV7-2 and TRBJ1-2, the CDR3 gives the full variable domain: GAGVSQSPSNKVTEKGKDVELRCDPISGHTALYWYRQSLGQGLEFLIYFQGNSAPDKSGLPSDRFSAERTGGSVSTLTIQRTQQEDSAVYLCASSARGGGYTFGSGTRLTVV.

The chain has TRBV5-4 and TRBJ2-6, with D maybe TRBD2 (5 bases). Germline V gene lookup returns CDR1 SGHNT and CDR2 YYREEE (reference sequence). CDR3 size: 15 residues. Trimming took off 0 bases at V and 1 base at J, with 5 bases between the two ends. In DNA form, the CDR3 reads TGTGCCAGCAGCTTGGGAGGGTCTGGGGCCAACGTCCTGACTTTC. Its protein product is CASSLGGSGANVLTF.

The rearrangement links TRBV28 to TRBJ2-5; a weak D match, TRBD2 (5 bases). Trimming shortened V by 8 bases and J by 3 bases, and 13 bases separated the two germline ends. The CDR3 length is 13 residues. The germline V gene has CDR1 MDHEN and CDR2 SYDVKM. The chain's CDR3 is CASLREQKETQYF. For the CDR3, the DNA is TGTGCCAGCCTGAGGGAACAGAAAGAGACCCAGTACTTC.

This clone was seen only once. This rearrangement joins TRBV7-8 to TRBJ2-1; TRBD2 matches at 9 bases. CDR3 length: 18 amino acids. The germline V gene has CDR1 SGHVS and CDR2 FQNEAQ. V was pared by 0 bases and J by 5 bases, with 11 bases of the junction left unmatched. CDR3 protein: CASSLAWAGGISHNEQFF. The CDR3, as DNA: TGTGCCAGCAGCTTAGCGTGGGCGGGAGGGATCTCTCACAATGAGCAGTTCTTC.

This clone was seen a single time. The chain is built from TRBV30 and TRBJ2-3; D might be TRBD2 (5 bases). This CDR3 has 13 residues. Germline loops: CDR1 GTSNPN, CDR2 SVGIG (reference sequence). V lost 4 bases, J lost 4 bases, and 12 bases lay in between. CDR3 sequence: CAWIGGLADTQYF. DNA of the CDR3: TGTGCCTGGATTGGCGGACTCGCAGATACGCAGTATTTT.

This sequence joins TRBV6-2 or TRBV6-3 and TRBJ2-7; D is possibly TRBD1 (6 bases). Deletions cut 0 bases from V and 1 base from J, with 16 bases between. CDR1 is MNHEY and CDR2 is SVGEGT in the germline V gene. CDR3 size: 17 residues. CDR3 sequence reads: CASSYSYAGEASYEQYF. As DNA, the CDR3 is TGTGCCAGCAGTTACTCGTACGCAGGGGAAGCGTCCTACGAGCAGTACTTC.

The rearrangement uses TRBV6-2 or TRBV6-3 and TRBJ2-5; D is perhaps TRBD1 (6 bases). The V gene lost 4 bases and the J gene lost 6 bases, with 18 bases spanning the gap. CDR1 and CDR2 (germline): MNHEY, SVGEGT. The length of the CDR3 is 15 residues. The CDR3 protein is CASSSLGSRGKTQYF. CDR3 bases: TGTGCCAGCAGTTCCCTCGGGTCCAGGGGAAAGACCCAGTACTTC.

The V gene is TRBV11-2, the J gene TRBJ2-6; D might be TRBD2 (5 bases). The ends were cut back, 5 bases at V and 0 bases at J, with 8 bases in the middle. Germline CDR1 reads SGHAT; CDR2 reads FQNNGV. The CDR3 is 15 amino acids. CDR3 amino acids: CASSTGISGANVLTF. CDR3 in DNA: TGTGCCAGCAGCACGGGGATCTCTGGGGCCAACGTCCTGACTTTC. Full variable domain (remainder filled in from reference TRBV11-2 and TRBJ2-6): EAGVAQSPRYKIIEKRQSVAFWCNPISGHATLYWYQQILGQGPKLLIQFQNNGVVDDSQLPKDRFSAERLKGVDSTLKIQPAKLEDSAVYLCASSTGISGANVLTFGAGSRLTVL.

J is TRBJ2-7 and V is TRBV4-1; a possible D gene is TRBD1 (7 bases). Germline V gene data show CDR1 as MGHRA and CDR2 as YSYEKL. There are 13 residues in the CDR3. Trimming removed 4 bases at V and 4 bases at J, with 11 bases between. The CDR3 DNA reads as TGCGCCAGCAGCCGCGGGACAGCTTACGAGCAGTACTTC. This encodes CASSRGTAYEQYF.

This sequence joins TRBV7-2 and TRBJ2-1; 15 nucleotides match TRBD2. V was clipped by 5 bases and J by 4 bases; unmatched bases: 12. The CDR3 spans 19 residues. The germline V gene encodes CDR1 SGHTA and CDR2 FQGNSA. CDR3 sequence (DNA): TGTGCCAGCAGCCCCCAGGGACTAGCGGGAGGCCTCGGTTACAATGAGCAGTTCTTC. Amino acid sequence: CASSPQGLAGGLGYNEQFF.

The chain joins TRBV6-1 to TRBJ2-1; 12 nucleotides agree with TRBD2. V gave up 2 bases and J gave up 4 bases; unmatched junction bases: 3. CDR3 length: 16 amino acids. Germline V gene sequence: CDR1 MNHNS, CDR2 SASEGT. CDR3 sequence reads: CASSELAGGLYNEQFF. The CDR3 DNA follows: TGTGCCAGCAGTGAACTAGCGGGAGGGCTATACAATGAGCAGTTCTTC.

This clone was found once. This chain uses TRBV20-1 with TRBJ1-1; D gene uncertain. V lost 3 bases to trimming and J lost 7 bases, with 6 bases between them. The germline CDR1 and CDR2 sequences are DFQATT and SNEGSKA (reference sequence). This CDR3 comprises 10 residues. CDR3 in DNA: TGCAGTGCTAGGGTCGGTGAAGCTTTCTTT. Its protein product is CSARVGEAFF.

The chain couples TRBV7-6 to TRBJ2-7, with D tentatively TRBD2 (5 bases). The V gene lost 2 bases and the J gene lost 0 bases, with 11 bases spanning the gap. Germline-derived CDR1 and CDR2 are SGHVS and FNYEAQ. The CDR3 is 15 amino acids. CDR3 amino acids: CASSLLALSSYEQYF. The CDR3 coding sequence is TGTGCCAGCAGCTTATTAGCGCTAAGCTCCTACGAGCAGTACTTC.

This rearrangement joins TRBV6-5 to TRBJ1-2; D perhaps matches TRBD1 (5 bases). Germline CDR1 MNHEY, CDR2 SVGAGI. There are 13 residues in the CDR3. The V gene lost 4 bases and the J gene lost 6 bases, with 12 bases spanning the gap. In DNA, the CDR3 is TGTGCCAGCAGTTTGGGGGGGTATAATGGCTACACCTTC. As protein: CASSLGGYNGYTF.

The rearrangement uses TRBV7-6 and TRBJ2-7, with 11 nucleotides matching TRBD2. Losses at the gene ends were 5 bases for V and 7 bases for J; bases not matched to a gene: 10. CDR3 length equals 15 residues. The germline V gene encodes CDR1 SGHVS and CDR2 FNYEAQ. The CDR3 DNA sequence: TGTGCCAGCAGCACAGTAGCGGGAGGGCCGGGGGAGCAGTACTTC. Amino acids: CASSTVAGGPGEQYF.